These 21 T cell receptor beta chains were sequenced from one sample in a study of graft-versus-host responses after intestinal transplantation (dated by TCRdb to the early 2020s). The method was the immunoSEQ multiplex PCR assay. The immuneACCESS repertoire file appears here via TCRdb, limited to in-frame rearrangements. These files lack a portion of the clones; in checked studies, under half of the deficit traces to unresolved V genes, and the cause of the others is not known. Within this sample are 80,000 to 95,000 clones, with 75% to 95% of them counted one time only. The ten largest clones capture roughly 5.5% of the sample. Interpreted using the paper, the time point label stands for: cells obtained before transplantation from donor or recipient. No antigen has been assigned to these receptors. Specimen: unstimulated CD8+ T cells sorted from spleen or lymph node cells, collected before intestinal transplant. Source of these receptors: a human donor who received an intestinal transplant.

This clone was recorded once. This chain links TRBV5-5 with TRBJ2-7; 9 bases line up with TRBD1. Germline loops: CDR1 SGHKS, CDR2 YYEKEE (reference sequence). The CDR3 length is 15 residues. V dropped 5 bases and J dropped 3; count of bases not matched to a gene: 9. CDR3 in amino acids: CASSRSGQGFYEQYF. For the CDR3, the DNA is TGTGCCAGCAGTCGCTCGGGACAGGGCTTCTACGAGCAGTACTTC.

The V call is TRBV6-5, the J call TRBJ1-1; 9 bases are shared with TRBD1. The ends lost 2 bases at V and 1 base at J; junction bases unmatched: 5. The germline V gene has CDR1 MNHEY and CDR2 SVGAGI. This CDR3 region has 16 residues. This chain's CDR3 is CASSYDMTGGNTEAFF. CDR3 DNA: TGTGCCAGCAGTTACGATATGACAGGGGGGAACACTGAAGCTTTCTTT.

This clone was observed a handful of times. V gene TRBV6-1 combines with J gene TRBJ1-4; TRBD1 might be the D (5 bases). Germline assignment: CDR1 MNHNS and CDR2 SASEGT. There are 14 residues in the CDR3. The ends were cut back, 2 bases at V and 8 bases at J, with 12 bases in the middle. CDR3 in amino acids: CASSEYRTEEKLFF. DNA for the CDR3: TGTGCCAGCAGTGAATACAGGACGGAGGAAAAACTGTTTTTT.

This clone was seen a single time. This chain links TRBV13 with TRBJ2-1; 9 bases align to TRBD2. The CDR3 totals 16 residues. V shed 4 bases, J shed 4 bases, and the junction held 8 bases outside the gene matches. Germline CDR1 and CDR2: PRHDT and FYEKMQ (reference sequence). The CDR3 sequence: CASSSTRLAGYNEQFF. CDR3 sequence (DNA): TGTGCCAGCAGCTCAACAAGGCTAGCGGGATACAATGAGCAGTTCTTC.

The J gene is TRBJ2-1, the V gene TRBV7-9, with D perhaps TRBD1 (6 bases). The germline CDR1 and CDR2 sequences are SEHNR and FQNEAQ (reference sequence). With 5 bases removed from V and 5 bases from J, the gap between germline ends came to 19 bases. The CDR3 runs to 16 residues. The CDR3 reads CASSKGTPISDNEQFF. In DNA, the CDR3 is TGTGCCAGCAGCAAAGGGACACCTATTTCTGACAATGAGCAGTTCTTC.

The rearrangement links TRBV19 to TRBJ2-2; 7 bases line up with TRBD1. V lost 0 bases, J lost 8 bases, and 6 bases stayed unmatched. The length of the CDR3 is 15 residues. The germline V gene has CDR1 LNHDA and CDR2 SQIVND (reference sequence). The CDR3: CASSIDWDSLGELFF. The CDR3 DNA follows: TGTGCCAGTAGTATAGACTGGGACAGTTTAGGGGAGCTGTTTTTT.

The chain links TRBV15 to TRBJ1-1; D is uncertain. The CDR3 loop spans 11 amino acids. Per germline, CDR1 LNHNV and CDR2 YYDKDF (reference sequence). V was trimmed by 6 bases and J by 3 bases, leaving 5 bases between them. DNA of the CDR3: TGTGCCACCAGTGATGACACTGAAGCTTTCTTT. Its translation is CATSDDTEAFF.

The chain recombines TRBV4-2 with TRBJ2-3; D remains ambiguous. Germline CDR1 and CDR2: LGHNA and YNFKEQ. The CDR3 loop spans 16 amino acids. The V and J ends lost 0 bases and 4 bases respectively, with 14 bases between them. CDR3 DNA: TGTGCCAGCAGCCAAGATCTGGTTTCATGGTCAGATACGCAGTATTTT. This codes for CASSQDLVSWSDTQYF.

The chain joins TRBV27 to TRBJ2-2; 11 nucleotides agree with TRBD2. Unmatched junction bases numbered 7, after V lost 3 bases and J lost 4 bases. The CDR3 loop spans 17 amino acids. CDR1 is MNHEY and CDR2 is SMNVEV in the germline V gene (reference sequence). CDR3 in DNA: TGTGCCAGCAGTTTTGGGCTAGCGGGAGGTCCCACCGGGGAGCTGTTTTTT. Protein: CASSFGLAGGPTGELFF.

V and J are TRBV7-9 and TRBJ2-2; D remains ambiguous. V gave up 5 bases and J gave up 6 bases, with 7 bases separating them. CDR3 length: 12 residues. Germline V CDR1 and CDR2: SEHNR, FQNEAQ (reference sequence). CDR3 protein: CASSPHPGELFF. The CDR3 DNA sequence: TGTGCCAGCAGCCCCCACCCCGGGGAGCTGTTTTTT.

This chain uses TRBV4-3 with TRBJ2-6; the D gene is possibly TRBD1 (6 bases). In germline, CDR1 is LGHNA, CDR2 YSLEER. This CDR3 region has 16 residues. The V end was cut by 3 bases, the J end by 4 bases, with 13 bases between. CDR3 DNA: TGCGCCAGCAGCCAGGAACAGGGATCCGGGGCCAACGTCCTGACTTTC. Its translation is CASSQEQGSGANVLTF.

The chain combines TRBV6-5 with TRBJ2-7; 7 nucleotides agree with TRBD1. From germline, CDR1 is MNHEY and CDR2 SVGAGI. After removal of 6 bases from V and 2 bases from J, the junction contained 7 bases not matched to a gene. The CDR3 spans 14 residues. The CDR3 nucleotides are TGTGCCAGCAGCCGCATCGGACAGGCCTACGAGCAGTACTTC. It codes for CASSRIGQAYEQYF.

The rearrangement joins TRBV7-3 to TRBJ2-3, with TRBD2 matching 7 bases. With 5 bases clipped from V and 3 bases from J, the junction kept 11 bases outside the gene matches. This CDR3 region has 16 residues. Germline V lookup: CDR1 SGHTA, CDR2 FQGTGA. The CDR3, as DNA: TGTGCCAGCAGCCCGACTTGGGGGGGTGAAACAGATACGCAGTATTTT. Encoded protein: CASSPTWGGETDTQYF.

J is TRBJ2-1 and V is TRBV19; possible D gene TRBD1, 5 bases. The CDR3 is made up of 12 amino acids. CDR1 is LNHDA and CDR2 is SQIVND in the germline V gene (reference sequence). Deletions cut 4 bases from V and 4 bases from J, with 5 bases between. The CDR3 DNA reads as TGTGCCAGTAGTACAGGGTACAATGAGCAGTTCTTC. Its protein is CASSTGYNEQFF.

This chain joins TRBV13 and TRBJ2-3; 12 positions agree with TRBD2. V trimming: 3 bases; J trimming: 6 bases; junction bases outside the gene matches: 7. The germline CDR1 and CDR2 sequences are PRHDT and FYEKMQ (reference sequence). CDR3 length equals 16 residues. As DNA, the CDR3 is TGTGCCAGCAGCTTCCCGCTAGCGGGAGGGATGGATACGCAGTATTTT. Translating gives CASSFPLAGGMDTQYF.

In nucleotides, the CDR3 is TGTGCCAGCAGCTTTAGCGTCTCAACGACAACGACACACACAGATACGCAGTATTTT. Amino acids: CASSFSVSTTTTHTDTQYF. This chain connects TRBV11-1 to TRBJ2-3, with a possible D match to TRBD2 (5 bases). Trimming took 3 bases from V and 2 from J, leaving 24 bases between them. The CDR3 contains 19 residues. CDR1 is SGHAT, CDR2 FQDESV, per germline (reference sequence).

The V call is TRBV5-4, the J call TRBJ2-7, with 9 bases that match TRBD2. The trim removed 2 bases at V and 6 bases at J, leaving 9 bases unmatched. Germline CDR1 and CDR2: SGHNT and YYREEE (reference sequence). The CDR3 length is 15 residues. The CDR3 region has the DNA TGTGCCAGCAGCTTCGCGGGAGGGCCCTCTCTCGAGCAGTACTTC. Translating it yields CASSFAGGPSLEQYF.

This rearrangement joins TRBV19 to TRBJ2-1; 9 nucleotides match TRBD2. The CDR3 is made up of 15 amino acids. V gave up 7 bases and J gave up 11 bases; unmatched junction bases: 15. Germline V gene lookup returns CDR1 LNHDA and CDR2 SQIVND (reference sequence). Here the CDR3 DNA reads TGTGCCAGTAAGGATTATCTAGCGGGAAGGAATAAGCAGTTCTTC. Protein sequence: CASKDYLAGRNKQFF.

The genes are TRBV9 and TRBJ2-7; TRBD1 agrees at 12 bases. Germline lookup yields CDR1 SGDLS and CDR2 YYNGEE. Trimming removed 4 bases from V and 6 bases from J; junction bases left unmatched: 5. CDR3 size: 14 residues. This chain's CDR3 is CASSTGTGGFEQYF. The CDR3 DNA reads TGTGCCAGCAGCACCGGGACAGGGGGCTTCGAGCAGTACTTC.

The chain joins TRBV9 to TRBJ1-3, with TRBD1 matching over 7 bases. Germline V lookup: CDR1 SGDLS, CDR2 YYNGEE. The CDR3 loop spans 14 amino acids. With V trimmed by 2 bases and J by 4 bases, 3 bases remained unmatched. The CDR3 loop reads CASSVGTAGNTIYF. CDR3 DNA sequence: TGTGCCAGCAGCGTCGGGACAGCGGGAAACACCATATATTTT.

The chain links TRBV7-6 to TRBJ2-3, with 14 bases identical to TRBD2. Germline CDR1 SGHVS, CDR2 FNYEAQ. The CDR3 loop spans 16 amino acids. The J segment lost 6 bases and the V segment lost 5 bases, leaving 7 bases of the junction unmatched. CDR3 protein: CASSPAGLAGVDTQYF. The CDR3 DNA sequence: TGTGCCAGCAGCCCGGCGGGACTAGCGGGAGTTGATACGCAGTATTTT.